This T cell receptor beta chain emerged from a study of T-cell memory formation after mild COVID-19. The wider study: Most TCR clusters belonged to a single donor.

Findings and limits, study-wide: Specificity for SARS-CoV-2 was not confirmed among the second-wave clones peaking on day 37. Most CD4+ clones that shrank were in CM and EM, while CD8+ ones turned up in EMRA.

TCRdb re-called the 5' RACE reads through MiXCR, storing one row per CDR3 protein. Of about 350,000 distinct CDR3 sequences in the sample, roughly 13% were seen once. With 3 bases removed from V and 6 bases from J, the gap between germline ends came to 24 bases. Germline V gene data show CDR1 as SEHNR and CDR2 as FQNEAQ (reference sequence). The CDR3 consists of 19 residues. This clonotype came up a few times. Antigen specificity is unknown. The sequence came from a man younger than 30 who had mild COVID-19 (a few samples of this study predate the infection). Cell type and time point are not known. The source material was PBMCs or a T cell subset sorted from them (not recorded which). The chain has TRBV7-9 and TRBJ1-6; no clear D. The CDR3 sequence: CASSFLGLPDPSPNSPLHF. CDR3 DNA: TGTGCCAGCAGCTTTCTTGGGTTACCAGACCCATCCCCTAATTCACCCCTCCACTTT.